This TCR beta chain was identified in a study of T cells after yellow fever vaccination. It was through 5'RACE template switching that TCR cDNA was made, with a universal primer site and UMIs added. TCRdb ran MiXCR on the 5' RACE reads and lists one entry per CDR3 protein. This table holds under 200,000 distinct CDR3 sequences, more than 9.5% found once. The CDR3 has 14 amino acids. Looked up from germline, CDR1 is SGHNT and CDR2 is YYREEE (reference sequence). V was clipped by 0 bases and J by 1 base, with 7 bases between them. Sequenced material: CD8+ T cells sorted from PBMCs, taken 15 days after the yellow fever booster vaccination. This clonotype was sampled from a man aged 18 to 35 who received the YFV17D yellow fever vaccine. The J gene is TRBJ1-1, the V gene TRBV5-4; D gene uncertain. CDR3 residues: CASSLVGQNTEAFF. In DNA form, the CDR3 reads TGTGCCAGCAGCTTGGTAGGCCAGAACACTGAAGCTTTCTTT.